Described below is a single T cell receptor (beta chain) sequence and its context. The data originate from a study of PD-1 blockade in classical Hodgkin lymphoma. Clones were sequenced by immunoSEQ multiplex PCR, and TCRdb holds only the in-frame ones, with some missing. The table shows about 110,000 clones, with approximately 90% occurring only once. Relapses following autologous stem cell transplantation were seen in all patients, with brentuximab vedotin exposure varying. V lost 4 bases and J lost 2, with 15 bases in between. Germline CDR1 SGHRS, CDR2 YFSETQ. This CDR3 has 15 amino acids. This specimen consisted of peripheral blood mononuclear cells (PBMCs), obtained before the second cycle of nivolumab. V is TRBV5-1 and J is TRBJ1-2; no clear D. The clonotype originates from a human donor with classical Hodgkin lymphoma. The CDR3 sequence is CASSPTLSTNYGYTF. In DNA, the CDR3 is TGCGCCAGCAGCCCCACCCTCTCCACGAACTATGGCTACACCTTC.